The next 32 T cell receptor beta chains were all read from a single sample in a study of CD8+CD57+ T cells in acquired aplastic anemia. Genomic DNA constituted the template upon which TCR beta VDJ and CDR3 profiling was performed. TCRdb fed the reads into MiXCR, producing one record per CDR3 protein. The table shows 210,000 or so distinct CDR3 sequences, with roughly 50% occurring only once. An expansion of CD8+CD57+ cells by flow cytometry had been shown in patients chosen for sequencing. Sequencing was carried out using sorted CD4+, CD8+, or CD8+CD57+ T cells (not recorded which) from PBMCs. The receptors were gathered from a human donor with aplastic anemia.

This clonotype occurred once. V and J are TRBV19 and TRBJ2-7; TRBD2 matches at 7 bases. The ends lost 11 bases at V and 4 bases at J; junction bases unmatched: 17. Germline lookup yields CDR1 LNHDA and CDR2 SQIVND (reference sequence). The CDR3 runs to 15 residues. Here the CDR3 DNA reads TGTGCCTGGAGCAAGACCGGGACTATAAATTACGAGCAGTACTTC. Protein: CAWSKTGTINYEQYF.

Note on this clonotype: The CDR3 does not end in the conserved phenylalanine or tryptophan, so this is likely a read error. The genes are TRBV10-1 and TRBJ2-7; 9 bases map to TRBD2. Looked up from germline, CDR1 is WNHNN and CDR2 is SYGVQD (reference sequence). J gave up 0 bases and V 4 bases, and 4 bases lay outside the gene matches. The CDR3 sequence is 15 residues long. CDR3: CASSGAAGGSYEQYS. DNA of the CDR3: TGCGCCAGCAGTGGGGCAGCGGGGGGCTCCTACGAGCAGTACTCC.

The V call is TRBV19, the J call TRBJ2-6; TRBD2 might be the D (5 bases). The CDR3 consists of 17 residues. Trimming took 5 bases from V and 0 from J, leaving 14 bases between them. Germline CDR1 and CDR2: LNHDA and SQIVND (reference sequence). CDR3 protein: CASSPGEQTSGANVLTF. CDR3 in DNA: TGTGCCAGTAGTCCCGGGGAACAGACCTCTGGGGCCAACGTCCTGACTTTC.

On this clonotype itself: One junction end does not reproduce the germline sequence, and a read error may be involved. The chain couples TRBV2 to TRBJ2-3, with 7 bases that match TRBD2. CDR1 SNHLY and CDR2 FYNNEI come from the germline V gene. The CDR3 is made up of 16 amino acids. The CDR3 loop reads CACKHDGASGSDTRYF. CDR3 bases: TGTGCCTGCAAACACGACGGGGCTAGCGGATCAGATACGCGGTATTTT.

In regard to this clonotype: A read error is possible here, since a much larger clone lies one base away. The chain links TRBV7-8 to TRBJ1-6, with a possible D match to TRBD1 (6 bases). This CDR3 has 20 residues. V was cut by 3 bases and J by 2 bases, with 23 bases left in between. Germline V gene data show CDR1 as SGHVS and CDR2 as FQNEAQ. The CDR3, as DNA: TGTGCCAGCAGCTTTGTGACTGGGGGGGGCCCCAGCCCCTATAATTCACCCCTCCACTTT. Its protein product is CASSFVTGGGPSPYNSPLHF.

This clonotype came up once. The rearrangement links TRBV7-2 to TRBJ1-1; no reliable D call. The CDR3 has 15 residues. V shed 2 bases and J shed 3 bases, with 13 bases lying between them. CDR1 SGHTA and CDR2 FQGNSA come from the germline V gene. For the CDR3, the DNA is TGTGCCAGCAGCTTAATTGCCGCTTCCCACACTGAAGCTTTCTTT. It is translated as CASSLIAASHTEAFF.

V and J are TRBV7-8 and TRBJ2-7; 8 nucleotides agree with TRBD1. Germline loops: CDR1 SGHVS, CDR2 FQNEAQ. The CDR3 runs 13 residues. Losses at the gene ends were 5 bases for V and 3 bases for J; bases not matched to a gene: 3. CDR3 region: CASSVDRGYEQYV. CDR3 in DNA: TGTGCCAGCAGCGTTGACAGGGGCTACGAGCAGTACGTC.

This clonotype came up many times. J is TRBJ2-7 and V is TRBV14; D ambiguous. CDR3 length: 15 amino acids. Trimming cost V 0 bases and J 3 bases, with 12 bases left between them. CDR1 and CDR2 from the germline V gene are SGHDN and FVKESK. The CDR3: CASSQDHGVYYEQYF. The CDR3 DNA sequence: TGTGCCAGCAGCCAAGATCATGGAGTATACTACGAGCAGTACTTC.

V usage is TRBV2 and J usage is TRBJ1-1, with no clear D. V was trimmed by 6 bases and J by 7 bases, leaving 9 bases between them. This CDR3 is built from 11 residues. Per germline, CDR1 SNHLY and CDR2 FYNNEI. The CDR3 region is CASRSDGEAFF. As DNA, the CDR3 is TGTGCCAGCAGATCGGATGGTGAAGCTTTCTTT.

The chain couples TRBV3-1 to TRBJ2-7, with 12 bases that match TRBD2. The junction had 9 bases not matched to a gene; V was cut back by 2 bases and J by 4 bases. The CDR3 extends over 17 amino acids. Per the germline V gene, CDR1 is LGHDT and CDR2 is YNNKEL (reference sequence). The CDR3 region is CASSQKRLAGAVYEQYF. CDR3 bases: TGTGCCAGCAGCCAAAAGAGACTAGCGGGGGCAGTGTACGAGCAGTACTTC.

J is TRBJ2-7 and V is TRBV19; the D gene could be TRBD1 or TRBD2 (5 bases each). The DNA matches TRBJ2-5 better at its end, which makes the J call doubtful. This CDR3 has 13 residues. Looked up from germline, CDR1 is LNHDA and CDR2 is SQIVND (reference sequence). The CDR3, as DNA: TGTGCCAGTAGTATAGCCAGGGAGGAGACCCAGTACTTC. Translated: CASSIAREETQYF.

Points on this clonotype: A much larger clone lies one base from this, so it may be a read error. V is TRBV14 and J is TRBJ2-7, with D uncertain. V was pared by 4 bases and J by 5 bases, with 12 bases between. The germline V gene has CDR1 SGHDN and CDR2 FVKESK. CDR3 length equals 13 residues. Here the CDR3 reads CASSPEQFDEQYF. In DNA form, the CDR3 reads TGTGCCAGCAGCCCGGAACAGTTCGACGAGCAGTACTTC.

This clonotype appeared many times. This chain joins TRBV7-4 and TRBJ2-2; tentatively, D is TRBD2 (7 bases). The CDR3 extends over 18 amino acids. Between the trimmed V and J ends, which lost 1 base and 4 bases, there was a span of 19 bases. Germline V gene sequence: CDR1 SGHVT, CDR2 SQSDAQ. The CDR3 sequence: CASSLEVGAGDGTGELFF. The DNA of the CDR3 is TGTGCCAGCAGCTTAGAGGTGGGGGCGGGGGATGGCACCGGGGAGCTGTTTTTT.

As for this clonotype: Its ends do not fully match the called genes, so a read error is possible. The chain joins TRBV15 to TRBJ2-2; 9 bases fit TRBD1. Per germline, CDR1 LNHNV and CDR2 YYDKDF (reference sequence). CDR3 size: 16 residues. The CDR3 sequence is CATGRAQGAESGELFF. The CDR3 bases are TGTGCCACCGGCAGAGCACAGGGGGCGGAAAGCGGGGAGCTGTTTTTT.

In its sample, this clonotype was seen a few times. The rearrangement links TRBV6-1 to TRBJ1-1; D not resolved. The germline V gene has CDR1 MNHNS and CDR2 SASEGT. This CDR3 has 13 residues. Between the trimmed V and J ends, which lost 3 bases and 4 bases, there was a span of 9 bases. The CDR3 sequence is CASSDARVTEAFF. CDR3 bases: TGTGCCAGCAGTGATGCCCGGGTCACTGAAGCTTTCTTT.

The V gene is TRBV25-1, the J gene TRBJ2-7; D is unclear. Looked up from germline, CDR1 is MGHDK and CDR2 is SYGVNS. V was clipped by 4 bases and J by 6 bases, with 7 bases between them. The CDR3 runs 11 residues. Here the CDR3 reads CASSAGTEQYF. CDR3 DNA sequence: TGTGCCAGCAGTGCAGGAACCGAGCAGTACTTC.

This clonotype showed up many times. V usage is TRBV9 and J usage is TRBJ1-2; D possibly corresponds to TRBD1 (5 bases). The CDR3 runs 17 residues. V lost 3 bases and J lost 6, with 24 bases in between. Looked up from germline, CDR1 is SGDLS and CDR2 is YYNGEE. The CDR3 DNA follows: TGTGCCAGCAGCGCCTATCTTCGGGGAGGGGCTCTGGATGGCTACACCTTC. It encodes CASSAYLRGGALDGYTF. Complete variable domain (other parts from reference TRBV9 and TRBJ1-2): DSGVTQTPKHLITATGQRVTLRCSPRSGDLSVYWYQQSLDQGLQFLIQYYNGEERAKGNILERFSAQQFPDLHSELNLSSLELGDSALYFCASSAYLRGGALDGYTFGSGTRLTVV.

V usage is TRBV28 and J usage is TRBJ1-6; D not resolved. The V end was cut by 6 bases, the J end by 7 bases, with 19 bases between. This CDR3 spans 16 amino acids. Germline-derived CDR1 and CDR2 are MDHEN and SYDVKM. This chain's CDR3 is CASSSWGQRWNSPLHF. In DNA, the CDR3 is TGTGCCAGCAGCTCTTGGGGTCAAAGATGGAATTCACCCCTCCACTTT.

This clonotype was detected only a few times. The rearrangement joins TRBV27 to TRBJ2-5, with D unclear. CDR1 is MNHEY, CDR2 SMNVEV, per germline (reference sequence). CDR3 length equals 17 residues. Trimming stripped 6 bases from V and 0 bases from J, with 20 bases between. CDR3 coding DNA: TGTGCCAGCAGCCCTAATGGACGGAGACTTTACCAAGAGACCCAGTACTTC. Residues: CASSPNGRRLYQETQYF.

This sequence joins TRBV28 and TRBJ2-7; the D gene is possibly TRBD1 (5 bases). Germline V CDR1 and CDR2: MDHEN, SYDVKM. Trimming took 5 bases from V and 4 from J, leaving 18 bases between them. CDR3 length: 15 residues. CDR3 in amino acids: CASSTLRLTEYEQYF. CDR3 bases: TGTGCCAGCAGTACCCTCCGCCTGACAGAATACGAGCAGTACTTC.

This clonotype was picked up one time. The rearrangement links TRBV10-3 to TRBJ1-2, with 8 bases that match TRBD1. Germline loops: CDR1 ENHRY, CDR2 SYGVKD. This CDR3 contains 16 residues. V was clipped by 0 bases and J by 6 bases; unmatched bases: 9. DNA for the CDR3: TGTGCCATCAGTGAGTCGACAGGGGCAGGGAGAGATGGCTACACCTTC. Its protein product is CAISESTGAGRDGYTF.

This clonotype was detected ten times or more. The CDR3 reads CASSLRPRESNSPLHF. For the CDR3, the DNA is TGTGCCAGCAGCTTGAGACCAAGGGAGTCCAATTCACCCCTCCACTTT. This rearrangement joins TRBV7-8 to TRBJ1-6, with D uncertain. Germline CDR1 is SGHVS and CDR2 is FQNEAQ. The CDR3 has 16 amino acids. Trimming cost V 3 bases and J 7 bases, with 16 bases left between them. Full variable domain (missing parts from reference TRBV7-8 and TRBJ1-6): GAGVSQSPRYKVAKRGQDVALRCDPISGHVSLFWYQQALGQGPEFLTYFQNEAQLDKSGLPSDRFFAERPEGSVSTLKIQRTQQEDSAVYLCASSLRPRESNSPLHFGNGTRLTVT.

This chain joins TRBV28 and TRBJ2-7; D might be TRBD1 (6 bases). The CDR3 is 15 amino acids. CDR1 is MDHEN and CDR2 is SYDVKM in the germline V gene. V gave up 10 bases and J gave up 11 bases, with 30 bases separating them. The CDR3 DNA reads as TGTGCCACCCCTGATTTAACAGGGACGGAGACACTGAAGTACTTC. It codes for CATPDLTGTETLKYF.

A word on this clonotype: The conserved final phenylalanine or tryptophan is absent from the CDR3, which likely points to a read error. This rearrangement joins TRBV10-3 to TRBJ2-7; the match to TRBD2 covers 9 bases. The CDR3 runs 15 residues. Germline CDR1 reads ENHRY; CDR2 reads SYGVKD. CDR3 protein: CASSLSRGGGNEQYS. The CDR3 coding sequence is TGTGCCAGCAGTTTGTCGCGCGGGGGGGGCAACGAGCAGTACTCC.

This clonotype was recorded at least ten times. The chain uses TRBV25-1 and TRBJ2-7, with TRBD1 as a possible D gene (7 bases). This CDR3 region has 14 residues. In germline, CDR1 is MGHDK, CDR2 SYGVNS. V lost 4 bases and J 2 bases, leaving 12 bases between the germline ends. CDR3: CASSVGRGAYEQYF. CDR3 DNA: TGTGCCAGCAGTGTGGGCAGGGGGGCCTACGAGCAGTACTTC.

In the case of this clonotype: Just one base apart from a much larger clone, this may be a read error. Here the CDR3 DNA reads TGTGTCAGCAGAAAAGGGGGGGCAGGGAAGGCTTTCTTT. It translates to CVSRKGGAGKAFF. The V and J genes are TRBV6-1 and TRBJ1-1; weak D call: TRBD1 (6 bases). Germline assignment: CDR1 MNHNS and CDR2 SASEGT. The CDR3 consists of 13 residues.

Concerning this clonotype itself: This may be a read error, as it is one base from a much larger clone. V is TRBV6-1 and J is TRBJ2-6; 8 bases match TRBD1. In germline, CDR1 is MNHNS, CDR2 SASEGT. This CDR3 comprises 16 residues. Trimming cost V 6 bases and J 0 bases; bases outside gene matches: 4. In DNA, the CDR3 is TGTGCCAGCAGAACAGGGGGAAGCTCTGGGGCCAACGTCCTGACTTTC. As protein: CASRTGGSSGANVLTF.

A few counts support this clonotype. This may stem from a read error, because a much larger clone lies one nucleotide away. V gene TRBV7-9 combines with J gene TRBJ2-7; 9 bases map to TRBD1. The CDR3 has 14 residues. The V gene's germline CDR1 is SEHNR and CDR2 FQNEAQ (reference sequence). In DNA, the CDR3 is TGTGCCAGCAGCTTGGGACAGGGCACCTACGGGCAGTACTTC. This gives the protein CASSLGQGTYGQYF.

This clonotype was picked up many times. The rearrangement joins TRBV5-6 to TRBJ2-3, with 10 bases identical to TRBD1. V gave up 4 bases and J gave up 2 bases; unmatched junction bases: 4. Germline-derived CDR1 and CDR2 are SGHDT and YYEEEE. There are 15 residues in the CDR3. The CDR3 spells CASSPGTGDTDTQYF. Written as DNA, the CDR3 is TGTGCCAGCAGCCCCGGGACAGGGGACACAGATACGCAGTATTTT.

The genes are TRBV7-9 and TRBJ1-6, with 8 bases identical to TRBD1. CDR1 and CDR2 from the germline V gene are SEHNR and FQNEAQ (reference sequence). With 6 bases clipped from V and 10 bases from J, the junction kept 11 bases outside the gene matches. The CDR3 contains 15 residues. The CDR3 bases are TGTGCCAGCAGTGCAGGACAGGGAGGGCTCTCACCCCTCCACTTT. Translation gives CASSAGQGGLSPLHF.

As to this clonotype: The germline gene is not matched at one end of the junction; a read error may be the cause. The chain is built from TRBV5-1 and TRBJ1-1; TRBD1 matches at 8 bases. The CDR3 is made up of 15 amino acids. Germline V gives CDR1 SGHRS, CDR2 YFSETQ. The CDR3 DNA reads as TGTGCCAGCAGAACTGGACAGGGCGCCTACGCTGAAGCTTTCTTT. It translates to CASRTGQGAYAEAFF.

There are a few counts of this clonotype. The rearrangement joins TRBV4-1 to TRBJ2-4; TRBD2 matches 10 bases. CDR3 length equals 15 residues. After removal of 4 bases from V and 5 bases from J, the junction contained 5 bases not matched to a gene. Germline CDR1 reads MGHRA; CDR2 reads YSYEKL. CDR3 sequence: CASSRVAGGQNIQYF. The CDR3 nucleotides are TGCGCCAGCAGCCGCGTAGCGGGGGGACAAAACATTCAGTACTTC.